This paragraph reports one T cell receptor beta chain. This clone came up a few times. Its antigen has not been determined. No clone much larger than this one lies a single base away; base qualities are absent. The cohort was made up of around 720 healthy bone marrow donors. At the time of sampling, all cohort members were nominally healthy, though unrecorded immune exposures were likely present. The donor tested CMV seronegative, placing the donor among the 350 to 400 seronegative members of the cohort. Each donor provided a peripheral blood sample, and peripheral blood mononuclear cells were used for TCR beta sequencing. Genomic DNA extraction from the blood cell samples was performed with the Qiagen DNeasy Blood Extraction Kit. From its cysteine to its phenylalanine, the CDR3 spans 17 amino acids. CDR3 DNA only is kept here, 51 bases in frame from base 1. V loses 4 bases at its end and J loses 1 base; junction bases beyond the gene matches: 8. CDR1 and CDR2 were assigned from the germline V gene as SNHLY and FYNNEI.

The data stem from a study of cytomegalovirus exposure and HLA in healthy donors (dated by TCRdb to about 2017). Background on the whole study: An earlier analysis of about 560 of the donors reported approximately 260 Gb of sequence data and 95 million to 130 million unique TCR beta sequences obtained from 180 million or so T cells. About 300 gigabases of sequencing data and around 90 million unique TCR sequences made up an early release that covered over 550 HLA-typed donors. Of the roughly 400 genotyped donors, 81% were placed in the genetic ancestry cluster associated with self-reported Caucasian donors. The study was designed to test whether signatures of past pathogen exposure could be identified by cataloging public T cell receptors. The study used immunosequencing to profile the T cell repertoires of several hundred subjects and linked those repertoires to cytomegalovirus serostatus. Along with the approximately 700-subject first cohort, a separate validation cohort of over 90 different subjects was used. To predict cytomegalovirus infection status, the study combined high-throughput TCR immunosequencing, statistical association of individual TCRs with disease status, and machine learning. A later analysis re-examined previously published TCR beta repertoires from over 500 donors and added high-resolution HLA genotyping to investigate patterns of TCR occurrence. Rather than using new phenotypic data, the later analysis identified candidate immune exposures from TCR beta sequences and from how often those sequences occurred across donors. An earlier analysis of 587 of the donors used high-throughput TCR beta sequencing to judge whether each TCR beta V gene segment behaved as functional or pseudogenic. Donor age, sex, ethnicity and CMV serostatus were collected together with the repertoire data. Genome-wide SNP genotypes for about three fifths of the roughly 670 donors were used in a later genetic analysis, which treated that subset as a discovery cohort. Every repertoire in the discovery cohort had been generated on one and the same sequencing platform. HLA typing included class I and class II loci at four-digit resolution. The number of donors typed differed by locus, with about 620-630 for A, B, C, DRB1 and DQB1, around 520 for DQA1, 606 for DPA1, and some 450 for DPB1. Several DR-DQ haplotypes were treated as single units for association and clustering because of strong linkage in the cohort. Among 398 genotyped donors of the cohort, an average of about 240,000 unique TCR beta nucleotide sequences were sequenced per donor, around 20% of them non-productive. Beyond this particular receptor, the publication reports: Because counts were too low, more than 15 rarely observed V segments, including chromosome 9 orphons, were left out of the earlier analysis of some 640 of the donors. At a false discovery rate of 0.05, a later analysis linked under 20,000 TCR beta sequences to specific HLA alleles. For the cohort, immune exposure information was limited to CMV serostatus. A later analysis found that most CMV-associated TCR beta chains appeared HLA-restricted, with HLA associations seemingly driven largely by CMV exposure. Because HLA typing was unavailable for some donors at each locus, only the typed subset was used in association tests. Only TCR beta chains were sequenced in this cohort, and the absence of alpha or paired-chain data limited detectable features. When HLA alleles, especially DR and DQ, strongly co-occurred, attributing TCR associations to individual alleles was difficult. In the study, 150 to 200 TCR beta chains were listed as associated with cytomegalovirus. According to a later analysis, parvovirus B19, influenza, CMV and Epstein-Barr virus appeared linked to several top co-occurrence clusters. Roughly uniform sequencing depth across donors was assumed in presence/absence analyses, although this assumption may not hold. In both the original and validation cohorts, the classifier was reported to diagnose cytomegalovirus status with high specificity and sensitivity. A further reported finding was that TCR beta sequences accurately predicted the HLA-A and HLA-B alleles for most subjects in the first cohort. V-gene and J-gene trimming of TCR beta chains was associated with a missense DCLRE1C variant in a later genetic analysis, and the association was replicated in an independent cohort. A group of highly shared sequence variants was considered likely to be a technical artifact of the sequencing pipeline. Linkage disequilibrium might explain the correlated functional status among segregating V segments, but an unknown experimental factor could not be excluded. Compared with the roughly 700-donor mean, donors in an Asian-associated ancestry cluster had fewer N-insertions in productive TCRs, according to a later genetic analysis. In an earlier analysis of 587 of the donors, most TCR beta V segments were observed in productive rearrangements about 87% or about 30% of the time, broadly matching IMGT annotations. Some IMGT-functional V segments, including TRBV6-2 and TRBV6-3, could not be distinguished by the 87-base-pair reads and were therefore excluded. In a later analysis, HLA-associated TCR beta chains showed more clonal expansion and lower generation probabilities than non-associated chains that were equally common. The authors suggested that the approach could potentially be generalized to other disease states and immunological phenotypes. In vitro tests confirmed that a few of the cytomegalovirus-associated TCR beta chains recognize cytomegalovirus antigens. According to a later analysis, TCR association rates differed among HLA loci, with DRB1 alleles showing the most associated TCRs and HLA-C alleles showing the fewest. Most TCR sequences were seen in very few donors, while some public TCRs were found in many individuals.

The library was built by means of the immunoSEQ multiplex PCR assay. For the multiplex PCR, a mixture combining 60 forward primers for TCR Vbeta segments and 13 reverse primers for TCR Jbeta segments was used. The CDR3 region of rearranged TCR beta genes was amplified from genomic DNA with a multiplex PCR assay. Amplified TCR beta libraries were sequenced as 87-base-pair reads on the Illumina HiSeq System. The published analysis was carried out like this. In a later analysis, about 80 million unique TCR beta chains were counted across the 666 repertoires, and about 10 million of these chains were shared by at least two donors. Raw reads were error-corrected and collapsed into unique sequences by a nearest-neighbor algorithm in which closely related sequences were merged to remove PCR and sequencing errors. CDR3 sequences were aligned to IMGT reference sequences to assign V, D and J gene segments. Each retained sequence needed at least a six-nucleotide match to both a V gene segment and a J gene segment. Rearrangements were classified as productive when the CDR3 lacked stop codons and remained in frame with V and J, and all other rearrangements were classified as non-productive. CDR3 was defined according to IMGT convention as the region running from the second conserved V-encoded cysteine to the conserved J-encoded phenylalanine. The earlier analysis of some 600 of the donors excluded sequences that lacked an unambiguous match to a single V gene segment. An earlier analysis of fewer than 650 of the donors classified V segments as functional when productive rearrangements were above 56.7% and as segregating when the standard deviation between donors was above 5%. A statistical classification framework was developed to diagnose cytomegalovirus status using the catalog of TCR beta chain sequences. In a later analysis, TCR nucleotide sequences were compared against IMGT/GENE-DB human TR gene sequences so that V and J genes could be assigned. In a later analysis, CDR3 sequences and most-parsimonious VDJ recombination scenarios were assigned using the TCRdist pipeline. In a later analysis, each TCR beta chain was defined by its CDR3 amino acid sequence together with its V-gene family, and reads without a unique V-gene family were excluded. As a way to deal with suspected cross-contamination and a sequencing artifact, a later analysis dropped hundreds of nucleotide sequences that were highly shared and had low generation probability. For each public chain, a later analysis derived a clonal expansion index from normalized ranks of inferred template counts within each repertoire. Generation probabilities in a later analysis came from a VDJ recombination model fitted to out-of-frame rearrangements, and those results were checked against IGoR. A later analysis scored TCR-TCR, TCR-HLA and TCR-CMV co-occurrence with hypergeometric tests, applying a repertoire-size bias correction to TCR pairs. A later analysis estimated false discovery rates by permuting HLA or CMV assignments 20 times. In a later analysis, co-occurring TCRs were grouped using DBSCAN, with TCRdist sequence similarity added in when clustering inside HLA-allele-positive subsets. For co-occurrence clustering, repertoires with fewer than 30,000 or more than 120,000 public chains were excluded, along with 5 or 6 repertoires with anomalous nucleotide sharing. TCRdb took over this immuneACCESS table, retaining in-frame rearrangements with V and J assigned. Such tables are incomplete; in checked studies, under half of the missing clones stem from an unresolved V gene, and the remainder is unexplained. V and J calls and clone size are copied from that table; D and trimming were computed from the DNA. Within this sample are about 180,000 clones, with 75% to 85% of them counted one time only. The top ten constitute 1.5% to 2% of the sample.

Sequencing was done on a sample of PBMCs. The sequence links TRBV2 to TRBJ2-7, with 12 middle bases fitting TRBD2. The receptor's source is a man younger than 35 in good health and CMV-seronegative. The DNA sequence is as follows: TGTGCCAGCAGTGGCACTAGCGGGAGGTTCCTATCCTACGAGCAGTACTTC. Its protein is CASSGTSGRFLSYEQYF.